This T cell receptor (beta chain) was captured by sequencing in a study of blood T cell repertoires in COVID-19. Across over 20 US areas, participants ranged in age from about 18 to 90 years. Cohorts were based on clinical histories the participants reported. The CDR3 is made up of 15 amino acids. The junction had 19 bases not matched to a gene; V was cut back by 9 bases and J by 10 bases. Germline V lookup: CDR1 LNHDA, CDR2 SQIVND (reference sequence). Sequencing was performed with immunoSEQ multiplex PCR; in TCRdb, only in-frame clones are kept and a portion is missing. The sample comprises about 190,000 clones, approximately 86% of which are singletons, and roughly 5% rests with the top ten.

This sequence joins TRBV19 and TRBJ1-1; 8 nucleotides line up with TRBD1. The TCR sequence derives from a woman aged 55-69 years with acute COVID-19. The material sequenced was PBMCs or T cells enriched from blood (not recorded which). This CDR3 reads CASQGALGRGQGAFF. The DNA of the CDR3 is TGTGCCAGCCAGGGGGCGCTGGGTCGAGGGCAGGGAGCTTTCTTT. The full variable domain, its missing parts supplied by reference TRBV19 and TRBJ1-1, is DGGITQSPKYLFRKEGQNVTLSCEQNLNHDAMYWYRQDPGQGLRLIYYSQIVNDFQKGDIAEGYSVSREKKESFPLTVTSAQKNPTAFYLCASQGALGRGQGAFFGQGTRLTVV.